Below are 32 T cell receptor beta chains sequenced from a single sample in a study of cytomegalovirus exposure and HLA in healthy donors. The PCR employed 60 Vbeta primers together with 13 Jbeta primers. Assay used: immunoSEQ multiplex PCR; TCRdb lists only in-frame clones, some missing. The repertoire holds tens of thousands of clones, with roughly 72% as singletons. Sequenced input: PBMCs. Source of these receptors: a woman between 50 and 59 years old in good health and CMV-seropositive.

The genes are TRBV7-2 and TRBJ2-7, with 10 bases fitting TRBD2. V gave up 5 bases and J gave up 7 bases; unmatched junction bases: 8. The CDR3 covers 14 residues. Germline values: CDR1 SGHTA, CDR2 FQGNSA. This CDR3 is CASSASSGGSEQYF. In DNA, the CDR3 is TGTGCCAGCAGCGCCTCTAGCGGGGGTTCAGAGCAGTACTTC.

This clone occurred a few times. J is TRBJ2-1 and V is TRBV19; no reliable D call. The V gene lost 5 bases and the J gene lost 6 bases, with 11 bases spanning the gap. The V gene's germline CDR1 is LNHDA and CDR2 SQIVND (reference sequence). The CDR3 loop spans 13 amino acids. This CDR3 reads CASSVQSFNEQFF. The CDR3 DNA reads TGTGCCAGTAGTGTCCAAAGCTTCAATGAGCAGTTCTTC.

The chain recombines TRBV27 with TRBJ1-2; 7 bases are a match to TRBD1. The germline V gene has CDR1 MNHEY and CDR2 SMNVEV (reference sequence). The CDR3 is 14 residues long. Trimming removed 4 bases from V and 4 bases from J; junction bases left unmatched: 6. CDR3 residues: CASSSQTGVYGYTF. The CDR3 nucleotides are TGTGCCAGCAGTTCCCAAACAGGGGTCTATGGCTACACCTTC.

The J gene is TRBJ2-1, the V gene TRBV20-1, with TRBD1 as a possible D gene (6 bases). V lost 7 bases and J 9 bases, leaving 10 bases between the germline ends. The CDR3 contains 10 residues. From germline, CDR1 is DFQATT and CDR2 SNEGSKA (reference sequence). The CDR3 region has the DNA TGCAGTGTGGGGGCCAGTGAGCAGTTCTTC. Encoded protein: CSVGASEQFF.

This clone was seen a handful of times. V usage is TRBV6-5 and J usage is TRBJ1-2; possibly TRBD1 for D (5 bases). V was pared by 10 bases and J by 7 bases, with 19 bases between. Germline V gene data show CDR1 as MNHEY and CDR2 as SVGAGI. This CDR3 spans 13 amino acids. The CDR3 spells CATSGIGYIGYTF. The CDR3 DNA follows: TGTGCCACCTCAGGGATAGGGTACATTGGCTACACCTTC.

This clone was counted between two and nine times. The genes are TRBV4-1 and TRBJ1-1; tentative D call: TRBD1 (5 bases). From germline, CDR1 is MGHRA and CDR2 YSYEKL. CDR3 size: 15 residues. The ends were cut back, 4 bases at V and 0 bases at J, with 12 bases in the middle. CDR3 loop: CASSPLTGVNTEAFF. CDR3 sequence (DNA): TGCGCCAGCAGCCCCCTAACGGGGGTGAACACTGAAGCTTTCTTT.

This chain joins TRBV7-6 and TRBJ2-1, with a tentative D call TRBD2 (5 bases). This CDR3 has 15 residues. Deletions cut 5 bases from V and 3 bases from J, with 14 bases between. CDR1 is SGHVS and CDR2 is FNYEAQ in the germline V gene. The CDR3 spells CASSDSAGNYNEQFF. The DNA for the CDR3 is TGTGCCAGCAGCGATTCAGCCGGGAACTACAATGAGCAGTTCTTC.

The rearrangement uses TRBV7-2 and TRBJ2-2; tentatively, D is TRBD1 (5 bases). CDR1 and CDR2 (germline): SGHTA, FQGNSA. Trimming stripped 3 bases from V and 2 bases from J, with 10 bases between. There are 15 residues in the CDR3. The CDR3 protein is CASSFLGRNTGELFF. In nucleotides, the CDR3 is TGTGCCAGCAGCTTTCTGGGGCGAAACACCGGGGAGCTGTTTTTT.

The chain has TRBV4-2 and TRBJ2-7; no clear D gene. Germline V CDR1 and CDR2: LGHNA, YNFKEQ. This CDR3 is 13 amino acids long. Trimming pared 1 base from V and 3 bases from J, leaving 7 bases between. CDR3 region: CASSQGEYYEQYF. The CDR3 DNA follows: TGTGCCAGCAGCCAAGGAGAGTACTACGAGCAGTACTTC.

This chain uses TRBV7-9 with TRBJ2-3; 11 bases fit TRBD2. CDR1 and CDR2 from the germline V gene are SEHNR and FQNEAQ (reference sequence). Trimming removed 6 bases from V and 3 bases from J; junction bases left unmatched: 5. This CDR3 spans 15 amino acids. The CDR3 protein is CASRLLAGVTDTQYF. CDR3 in DNA: TGTGCCAGCAGATTACTAGCGGGAGTAACAGATACGCAGTATTTT.

The chain links TRBV25-1 to TRBJ2-7, with 8 bases aligning to TRBD1. The CDR3 length is 14 residues. V gave up 4 bases and J gave up 4 bases; unmatched junction bases: 6. Germline V CDR1 and CDR2: MGHDK, SYGVNS. The CDR3 here is CASSARTGKYEQYF. The CDR3 DNA reads TGTGCCAGCAGTGCTAGGACAGGGAAGTACGAGCAGTACTTC.

The chain is built from TRBV5-1 and TRBJ1-5; D possibly corresponds to TRBD1 (5 bases). Trimming took off 0 bases at V and 6 bases at J, with 13 bases between the two ends. This CDR3 has 15 residues. CDR1 and CDR2 from the germline V gene are SGHRS and YFSETQ. CDR3: CASSLDGQGVQPQHF. In nucleotides, the CDR3 is TGCGCCAGCAGCTTGGATGGGCAGGGTGTTCAGCCCCAGCATTTT.

This clone was counted between two and nine times. This chain connects TRBV7-9 to TRBJ2-1, with D perhaps matching TRBD2 (7 bases). The V end was cut by 0 bases, the J end by 6 bases, with 9 bases between. CDR1 is SEHNR and CDR2 is FQNEAQ in the germline V gene (reference sequence). The CDR3 totals 14 residues. CDR3 amino acids: CASSLAGGGNEQFF. The CDR3 nucleotides are TGTGCCAGCAGCTTAGCGGGAGGGGGCAATGAGCAGTTCTTC.

This rearrangement joins TRBV15 to TRBJ1-4, with D perhaps matching TRBD1 (6 bases). There are 15 residues in the CDR3. The V and J ends lost 3 bases and 8 bases respectively, with 16 bases between them. Germline CDR1 and CDR2: LNHNV and YYDKDF (reference sequence). CDR3 in DNA: TGTGCCACCAGCAGCCCCGGGCAGGGGAGAGAAAAACTGTTTTTT. Protein sequence: CATSSPGQGREKLFF.

This clone has just one count. V gene TRBV7-9 combines with J gene TRBJ1-2; no reliable D call. Trimming shortened V by 2 bases and J by 0 bases, and 10 bases separated the two germline ends. The CDR3 is made up of 15 amino acids. Germline CDR1 reads SEHNR; CDR2 reads FQNEAQ (reference sequence). This CDR3 is CASSLIGGANYGYTF. The CDR3 coding sequence is TGTGCCAGCAGCTTAATCGGAGGAGCTAACTATGGCTACACCTTC.

This clone was detected a few times. DNA of the CDR3: TGTGCCAGCAGCCAGGGGGCGGGATTCTATAATTCACCCCTCCACTTT. Amino acids: CASSQGAGFYNSPLHF. This chain connects TRBV7-9 to TRBJ1-6, with 8 bases identical to TRBD1. V trimming: 5 bases; J trimming: 3 bases; junction bases outside the gene matches: 6. Germline lookup yields CDR1 SEHNR and CDR2 FQNEAQ (reference sequence). The CDR3 totals 16 residues.

V gene TRBV14 combines with J gene TRBJ1-1, with D perhaps matching TRBD1 (5 bases). V was pared by 2 bases and J by 6 bases, with 10 bases between. This CDR3 spans 13 amino acids. Per the germline V gene, CDR1 is SGHDN and CDR2 is FVKESK. CDR3 in amino acids: CASSQYGHPEAFF. CDR3 nucleotides: TGTGCCAGCAGCCAATACGGACACCCTGAAGCTTTCTTT.

Only a few counts were recorded for this clone. The chain employs TRBV28 and TRBJ2-7; D might be TRBD2 (6 bases). V gave up 4 bases and J gave up 0 bases, with 16 bases separating them. Germline V gene sequence: CDR1 MDHEN, CDR2 SYDVKM. The CDR3 covers 16 residues. The CDR3 loop reads CASSSSGEVISYEQYF. The CDR3 bases are TGTGCCAGCAGTTCATCCGGGGAGGTTATCTCCTACGAGCAGTACTTC.

The V call is TRBV10-3, the J call TRBJ2-7, with unresolved D. The CDR3 covers 12 residues. Trimming stripped 2 bases from V and 4 bases from J, with 6 bases between. CDR1 and CDR2 from the germline V gene are ENHRY and SYGVKD. This chain's CDR3 is CAISEERYEQYF. In DNA, the CDR3 is TGTGCCATCAGTGAGGAGCGTTACGAGCAGTACTTC.

CDR3 region: CASSGGGPQETQYF. CDR3 nucleotides: TGTGCCAGCAGCGGCGGGGGCCCTCAAGAGACCCAGTACTTC. The rearrangement uses TRBV6-5 and TRBJ2-5; tentatively, D is TRBD2 (7 bases). Trimming pared 6 bases from V and 2 bases from J, leaving 13 bases between. This CDR3 spans 14 amino acids. Germline V gives CDR1 MNHEY, CDR2 SVGAGI.

This rearrangement joins TRBV7-3 to TRBJ1-4, with a weak D call TRBD1 (6 bases). Trimming removed 4 bases at V and 7 bases at J, with 16 bases between. The CDR3 runs 15 residues. Per the germline V gene, CDR1 is SGHTA and CDR2 is FQGTGA. The CDR3 sequence is CASSSGPGTSEKLFF. The CDR3 coding sequence is TGTGCCAGCAGCTCCGGTCCCGGGACATCTGAAAAACTGTTTTTT.

The chain links TRBV30 to TRBJ2-7, with D hard to call. The CDR3 loop spans 11 amino acids. CDR1 and CDR2 (germline): GTSNPN, SVGIG (reference sequence). V lost 8 bases and J 2 bases, leaving 10 bases between the germline ends. Here the CDR3 DNA reads TGTGCCGGCGGAGTAACCTACGAGCAGTACTTC. Translating gives CAGGVTYEQYF.

Turning to this clone: A read error is likely, as this CDR3 ends without the conserved phenylalanine or tryptophan. The chain joins TRBV29-1 to TRBJ2-4; 12 bases align to TRBD2. Germline CDR1 reads SQVTM; CDR2 reads ANQGSEA. V was pared by 0 bases and J by 0 bases, with 9 bases of the junction left unmatched. The CDR3 contains 19 residues. The CDR3, as DNA: TGCAGCGTTGAAGATTCGGCTAGCGGGGGGGCCTTAGCCAAAAACATTCAGTACGTC. This codes for CSVEDSASGGALAKNIQYV.

The J gene is TRBJ1-5, the V gene TRBV2; TRBD1 might be the D (6 bases). V was shortened by 7 bases and J by 6 bases, with 19 bases between the two germline ends. Germline V lookup: CDR1 SNHLY, CDR2 FYNNEI. The CDR3 totals 15 residues. As DNA, the CDR3 is TGTGCCAGCAAACGGGAGGGGGGCCGGCTTCAGCCCCAGCATTTT. Encoded protein: CASKREGGRLQPQHF.

This clone was observed a few times. The CDR3 sequence: CASSSTSGRTLDEQYF. CDR3 DNA sequence: TGTGCCAGCAGCTCGACTAGCGGGAGGACCTTAGACGAGCAGTACTTC. The rearrangement joins TRBV7-2 to TRBJ2-7; 13 bases match TRBD2. Trimming at V came to 4 bases and at J to 5 bases, leaving 8 bases not matched to a gene. The germline V gene encodes CDR1 SGHTA and CDR2 FQGNSA. The CDR3 contains 16 residues.

The chain is built from TRBV5-6 and TRBJ1-2; 7 bases line up with TRBD1. The V segment lost 4 bases and the J segment 1 base; nucleotides outside the gene matches: 7. The CDR3 is 15 residues long. CDR1 and CDR2 (germline): SGHDT, YYEEEE. CDR3 sequence (DNA): TGTGCCAGCAGCCATAGGGACAGTGGTAACTATGGCTACACCTTC. Protein sequence: CASSHRDSGNYGYTF.

This chain joins TRBV6-5 and TRBJ1-6, with D tentatively TRBD1 (5 bases). CDR3 length: 13 amino acids. The V end was cut by 5 bases, the J end by 7 bases, with 9 bases between. Germline CDR1 is MNHEY and CDR2 is SVGAGI. The CDR3 nucleotides read TGTGCCAGCAGTCAGGGATGGAATTCACCCCTCCACTTT. It translates to CASSQGWNSPLHF.

V and J are TRBV10-3 and TRBJ1-2; 8 bases fit TRBD1. J lost 6 bases, V lost 2 bases, and 8 bases had no gene match. Germline-derived CDR1 and CDR2 are ENHRY and SYGVKD. The length of the CDR3 is 15 residues. CDR3 DNA sequence: TGTGCCATCAGTGAGGTCACGGACAGGGTTGATGGCTACACCTTC. Amino acid sequence: CAISEVTDRVDGYTF.

The rearrangement links TRBV5-1 to TRBJ2-1; TRBD1 is a possible D gene (5 bases). V dropped 3 bases and J dropped 6 bases, with 13 bases sitting between them. This CDR3 is 14 amino acids long. CDR1 is SGHRS and CDR2 is YFSETQ in the germline V gene. This CDR3 reads CASSSSTQGNEQFF. For the CDR3, the DNA is TGCGCCAGCAGCTCGTCCACGCAGGGCAATGAGCAGTTCTTC.

The sample holds one count of this clone. This chain joins TRBV7-2 and TRBJ2-2; a possible D gene is TRBD2 (5 bases). Germline V gene lookup returns CDR1 SGHTA and CDR2 FQGNSA. Trimming removed 6 bases from V and 3 bases from J, with 11 bases in between. The CDR3 has 14 residues. The CDR3 coding sequence is TGTGCCAGCAGGCTCACCGGGGACACCGGGGAGCTGTTTTTT. Translated, it gives CASRLTGDTGELFF.

V usage is TRBV4-3 and J usage is TRBJ1-6; D is unresolved. The V gene lost 0 bases and the J gene lost 0 bases, with 24 bases spanning the gap. The CDR3 has 22 amino acids. Per the germline V gene, CDR1 is LGHNA and CDR2 is YSLEER. The CDR3 DNA reads TGCGCCAGCAGCCAAGATCTTCGGGGAAGAAACTCCCAAAGCTCCTATAATTCACCCCTCCACTTT. This translates into CASSQDLRGRNSQSSYNSPLHF.

The J gene is TRBJ2-7, the V gene TRBV21-1; the table calls TRBD1, which could not be checked here. TRBV21-1 constitutes a pseudogene. CDR3 size: 15 residues. The CDR3 bases are TGTGCCAGCAGCAAAGACGGCGGGACAGCCTACGAGCAGTACTTC. Protein: CASSKDGGTAYEQYF.